The 32 T cell receptor beta chains given below trace back to one sample, sequenced in a study of identical twins. One entry per CDR3 protein, called by TCRdb with MiXCR from the 5' RACE reads. The table shows roughly 720,000 distinct CDR3 sequences, with about 18% occurring only once. The same sample was also studied in work on T cells expressing NK-cell markers.

Specimen: PBMCs. The source is a woman between 18 and 29 years old in good health.

The chain has TRBV29-1 and TRBJ1-2, with 7 bases that match TRBD1. The CDR3 has 14 residues. Germline assignment: CDR1 SQVTM and CDR2 ANQGSEA. V was clipped by 8 bases and J by 0 bases; unmatched bases: 9. The DNA of the CDR3 is TGCAGCATCAAACCGGGACAGTCTAACTATGGCTACACCTTC. Amino acids: CSIKPGQSNYGYTF. The full variable domain, rest sourced from reference TRBV29-1 and TRBJ1-2, is SAVISQKPSRDICQRGTSLTIQCQVDSQVTMMFWYRQQPGQSLTLIATANQGSEATYESGFVIDKFPISRPNLTFSTLTVSNMSPEDSSIYLCSIKPGQSNYGYTFGSGTRLTVV.

This clonotype was picked up a small number of times. CDR3 DNA: TGTGCCAGCAGATCCGGGACAGGTCGAGCTTTCTTT. It translates to CASRSGTGRAFF. The chain is built from TRBV12-3 or TRBV12-4 and TRBJ1-1; 8 nucleotides agree with TRBD1. V was pared by 6 bases and J by 10 bases, with 7 bases of the junction left unmatched. The CDR3 sequence is 12 residues long.

The rearrangement links TRBV6-1 to TRBJ2-5; the D is unclear. Germline CDR1 MNHNS, CDR2 SASEGT. The CDR3 spans 13 residues. Trimming shortened V by 7 bases and J by 1 base, and 10 bases separated the two germline ends. For the CDR3, the DNA is TGTGCCAGCAAGCGCCGGCTCCAAGAGACCCAGTACTTC. This translates into CASKRRLQETQYF.

The chain uses TRBV12-3 or TRBV12-4 and TRBJ2-7, with 11 bases that match TRBD1. The CDR3 extends over 14 amino acids. After removal of 6 bases from V and 5 bases from J, the junction contained 6 bases not matched to a gene. CDR3 residues: CASRPGQGANEQYF. CDR3 DNA sequence: TGTGCCAGCAGGCCCGGACAGGGGGCGAACGAGCAGTACTTC.

This clonotype was observed a few times. This chain joins TRBV12-3 or TRBV12-4 and TRBJ1-2, with D hard to call. With 5 bases removed from V and 8 bases from J, the gap between germline ends came to 9 bases. The CDR3 loop spans 11 amino acids. The CDR3 spells CASSTTVGYTF. The CDR3 DNA reads as TGTGCCAGCAGTACCACAGTGGGCTACACCTTC.

This clonotype was observed a handful of times. V usage is TRBV12-3 or TRBV12-4 and J usage is TRBJ2-5; TRBD1 agrees at 9 bases. The CDR3 consists of 15 residues. V was clipped by 6 bases and J by 4 bases; unmatched bases: 9. CDR3 sequence reads: CASSRGQGYGETQYF. CDR3 in DNA: TGTGCCAGCAGCCGCGGACAGGGGTACGGAGAGACCCAGTACTTC.

This rearrangement joins TRBV3-1 to TRBJ1-2; D might be TRBD1 (5 bases). V shed 1 base and J shed 4 bases, with 7 bases lying between them. Germline lookup yields CDR1 LGHDT and CDR2 YNNKEL (reference sequence). The CDR3 has 13 residues. CDR3 in amino acids: CASSQGTFYGYTF. The CDR3 nucleotides read TGTGCCAGCAGCCAAGGGACATTCTATGGCTACACCTTC.

This chain's CDR3 is CASSQGTGGPGELFF. The CDR3 DNA is TGTGCCAGCAGCCAAGGGACAGGGGGACCCGGGGAGCTGTTTTTT. V and J are TRBV3-1 and TRBJ2-2, with 10 bases that match TRBD1. CDR1 LGHDT and CDR2 YNNKEL come from the germline V gene (reference sequence). The trim removed 1 base at V and 6 bases at J, leaving 2 bases unmatched. CDR3 size: 15 residues.

The V gene is TRBV6-2 or TRBV6-3, the J gene TRBJ1-1, with no clear D. Per the germline V gene, CDR1 is MNHEY and CDR2 is SVGEGT. There are 13 residues in the CDR3. The V end lost 2 bases, the J end lost 5 bases, and 9 bases lay between the germline ends. CDR3 loop: CASSYGLRTEAFF. The CDR3 DNA reads TGTGCCAGCAGTTACGGACTCAGGACTGAAGCTTTCTTT.

This clonotype was recorded a few times. This chain links TRBV5-6 with TRBJ2-7, with TRBD1 matching over 8 bases. The germline CDR1 and CDR2 sequences are SGHDT and YYEEEE. The V gene end was trimmed by 7 bases and the J gene end by 0 bases; junction bases not matched to a gene: 6. This CDR3 is 14 amino acids long. CDR3 sequence (DNA): TGTGCCAGCCGACAGGGGCCTTTCTCCTACGAGCAGTACTTC. This codes for CASRQGPFSYEQYF.

V usage is TRBV19 and J usage is TRBJ2-2, with D possibly being TRBD2 (5 bases). The CDR3 loop spans 14 amino acids. V lost 3 bases to trimming and J lost 4 bases, with 9 bases between them. Germline CDR1 LNHDA, CDR2 SQIVND (reference sequence). In DNA form, the CDR3 reads TGTGCCAGTAGTATCCGGGGTGGCACCGGGGAGCTGTTTTTT. Translated: CASSIRGGTGELFF.

This clonotype was counted only a few times. This sequence joins TRBV7-9 and TRBJ2-5; D ambiguous. Germline lookup yields CDR1 SEHNR and CDR2 FQNEAQ (reference sequence). There are 13 residues in the CDR3. Trimming took off 5 bases at V and 4 bases at J, with 11 bases between the two ends. CDR3 protein: CASSGPPTETQYF. CDR3 nucleotides: TGTGCCAGCAGCGGTCCCCCAACAGAGACCCAGTACTTC.

Only a few counts were recorded for this clonotype. The chain uses TRBV29-1 and TRBJ2-3, with TRBD2 identical over 8 bases. With V trimmed by 6 bases and J by 4 bases, 9 bases remained unmatched. The germline V gene encodes CDR1 SQVTM and CDR2 ANQGSEA. The CDR3 is made up of 14 amino acids. Here the CDR3 DNA reads TGCAGCGTCGCAATTAGCGGGGTTGCAGATACGCAGTATTTT. Protein product: CSVAISGVADTQYF.

There are a few counts of this clonotype. This chain connects TRBV2 to TRBJ2-7; D not resolved. V lost 1 base to trimming and J lost 4 bases, with 5 bases between them. CDR3 size: 12 residues. Germline V gene sequence: CDR1 SNHLY, CDR2 FYNNEI. CDR3 nucleotides: TGTGCCAGCAGTGAAGTCCAGTACGAGCAGTACTTC. This sequence encodes CASSEVQYEQYF.

Only a few counts were recorded for this clonotype. The chain recombines TRBV20-1 with TRBJ1-2; 8 nucleotides agree with TRBD1. Looked up from germline, CDR1 is DFQATT and CDR2 is SNEGSKA (reference sequence). After removal of 7 bases from V and 8 bases from J, the junction contained 9 bases not matched to a gene. This CDR3 comprises 12 residues. DNA for the CDR3: TGCAGTGTTAGCGGGACAGGCTGGGGCTACACCTTC. This gives the protein CSVSGTGWGYTF.

The V gene is TRBV20-1, the J gene TRBJ2-7; a possible D gene is TRBD1 (7 bases). There are 14 residues in the CDR3. Deletions cut 1 base from V and 7 bases from J, with 17 bases between. The germline V gene encodes CDR1 DFQATT and CDR2 SNEGSKA (reference sequence). Here the CDR3 reads CSARGGGGSEEQYF. The CDR3 nucleotides are TGCAGTGCTAGAGGCGGAGGGGGCTCAGAAGAGCAGTACTTC.

This clonotype was counted between two and nine times. CDR3 DNA sequence: TGTGCCAGCGTCCAAGGGGGACTGTATAATTCACCCCTCCACTTT. This gives the protein CASVQGGLYNSPLHF. The rearrangement joins TRBV7-9 to TRBJ1-6, with a tentative D call TRBD1 (6 bases). V shed 8 bases and J shed 4 bases, with 15 bases lying between them. The CDR3 spans 15 residues. Germline loops: CDR1 SEHNR, CDR2 FQNEAQ (reference sequence).

This clonotype was counted only a few times. This chain connects TRBV6-2 or TRBV6-3 to TRBJ1-5, with no clear D. CDR3 length equals 11 residues. Trimming removed 6 bases at V and 11 bases at J, with 11 bases between. CDR1 MNHEY and CDR2 SVGEGT come from the germline V gene. The CDR3 is CASRALLTQHF. CDR3 coding DNA: TGTGCCAGCAGGGCCCTATTGACCCAGCATTTT.

The chain uses TRBV12-3 or TRBV12-4 and TRBJ1-6; tentatively, D is TRBD1 (6 bases). The V and J ends lost 5 bases and 2 bases respectively, with 13 bases between them. The CDR3 is 16 amino acids. The chain's CDR3 is CASSKRTVTYNSPLHF. For the CDR3, the DNA is TGTGCCAGCAGTAAACGGACAGTCACCTATAATTCACCCCTCCACTTT.

V usage is TRBV20-1 and J usage is TRBJ1-1; 10 positions match TRBD1. V was pared by 8 bases and J by 0 bases, with 6 bases of the junction left unmatched. This CDR3 comprises 14 residues. Germline V lookup: CDR1 DFQATT, CDR2 SNEGSKA (reference sequence). The CDR3 is CSPGQGEMNTEAFF. DNA for the CDR3: TGCAGTCCCGGACAGGGGGAGATGAACACTGAAGCTTTCTTT.

DNA for the CDR3: TGCAGTGCTGACCGTAGACAGTCACCTACCTACGAGCAGTACTTC. Its translation is CSADRRQSPTYEQYF. The chain is built from TRBV20-1 and TRBJ2-7; perhaps TRBD1 as D (5 bases). This CDR3 contains 15 residues. Germline values: CDR1 DFQATT, CDR2 SNEGSKA (reference sequence). V gave up 5 bases and J gave up 2 bases, with 19 bases separating them.

As DNA, the CDR3 is TGTGCCAGCAGTTTAGGGGCCAGCTCCAGCGAGCAGTACTTC. Protein sequence: CASSLGASSSEQYF. The genes are TRBV12-3 or TRBV12-4 and TRBJ2-7; no firm D call. V was cut by 1 base and J by 6 bases, with 13 bases left in between. This CDR3 comprises 14 residues.

The sample holds a few counts of this clonotype. The chain employs TRBV10-3 and TRBJ1-1, with 7 bases aligning to TRBD1. The trim removed 4 bases at V and 1 base at J, leaving 6 bases unmatched. CDR3 length: 15 amino acids. Germline CDR1 and CDR2: ENHRY and SYGVKD. CDR3 DNA: TGTGCCATCAGTGCAGGGGGGCTATCGAACACTGAAGCTTTCTTT. Translated, it gives CAISAGGLSNTEAFF.

A few counts support this clonotype. The chain employs TRBV29-1 and TRBJ2-7; TRBD1 matches at 7 bases. The CDR3 covers 13 residues. Germline lookup yields CDR1 SQVTM and CDR2 ANQGSEA. Losses at the gene ends were 5 bases for V and 3 bases for J; bases not matched to a gene: 7. CDR3 sequence reads: CSVLQGPLYEQYF. CDR3 coding DNA: TGCAGCGTTCTACAGGGGCCGCTCTACGAGCAGTACTTC.

V usage is TRBV5-1 and J usage is TRBJ1-2; TRBD1 agrees at 8 bases. The CDR3 totals 15 residues. CDR1 is SGHRS, CDR2 YFSETQ, per germline. J gave up 4 bases and V 4 bases, and 9 bases lay outside the gene matches. CDR3 protein: CASSRRDRSLYGYTF. CDR3 DNA: TGCGCCAGCAGCCGTCGGGACAGGTCCCTCTATGGCTACACCTTC.

This sequence joins TRBV7-9 and TRBJ1-6; possibly TRBD1 for D (5 bases). CDR3 length: 16 residues. Germline V CDR1 and CDR2: SEHNR, FQNEAQ (reference sequence). V was cut by 2 bases and J by 6 bases, with 14 bases left in between. The CDR3 region is CASSLLGRVGNSPLHF. For the CDR3, the DNA is TGTGCCAGCAGCTTATTGGGCAGGGTTGGTAATTCACCCCTCCACTTT.

This clonotype came up many times. The rearrangement uses TRBV9 and TRBJ1-3; no definite D call. The CDR3 has 15 residues. Trimming took off 4 bases at V and 0 bases at J, with 11 bases between the two ends. Germline CDR1 SGDLS, CDR2 YYNGEE. In DNA form, the CDR3 reads TGTGCCAGCAGCCGTTCCACGGGCTCTGGAAACACCATATATTTT. It yields the protein CASSRSTGSGNTIYF.

The table lists this clonotype with many counts. The rearrangement uses TRBV5-5 and TRBJ2-2, with TRBD2 matching over 10 bases. Germline loops: CDR1 SGHKS, CDR2 YYEKEE (reference sequence). There are 17 residues in the CDR3. J was trimmed by 6 bases and V by 2 bases; bases with no gene match: 10. In DNA form, the CDR3 reads TGTGCCAGCAGCTTACCACCGGCTAGCGGGAGCCCCGGGGAGCTGTTTTTT. As protein: CASSLPPASGSPGELFF.

The V call is TRBV6-6, the J call TRBJ2-3; the D is unclear. CDR3 size: 13 residues. Deletions cut 0 bases from V and 5 bases from J, with 6 bases between. Germline-derived CDR1 and CDR2 are MNHNY and SVGAGI (reference sequence). The chain's CDR3 is CASSYSKGDTQYF. In DNA form, the CDR3 reads TGTGCCAGCAGTTACTCAAAGGGAGATACGCAGTATTTT.

Here the CDR3 reads CASRHHRGEVGTGVYNEQFF. The CDR3 coding sequence is TGTGCCAGCAGACATCATAGAGGCGAGGTAGGGACAGGGGTCTACAATGAGCAGTTCTTC. The chain uses TRBV6-2 or TRBV6-3 and TRBJ2-1, with 10 bases fitting TRBD1. Germline CDR1 and CDR2: MNHEY and SVGEGT. V trimming: 6 bases; J trimming: 3 bases; junction bases outside the gene matches: 20. This CDR3 is 20 amino acids long.

The rearrangement joins TRBV7-9 to TRBJ2-2; TRBD1 is a possible D gene (6 bases). CDR3 length equals 13 residues. Trimming took off 6 bases at V and 6 bases at J, with 11 bases between the two ends. Germline-derived CDR1 and CDR2 are SEHNR and FQNEAQ (reference sequence). CDR3 in DNA: TGTGCCAGCAGGGTTACAGGGTCCGGGGAGCTGTTTTTT. Its protein is CASRVTGSGELFF.

The table lists this clonotype with a few counts. V usage is TRBV24-1 and J usage is TRBJ2-1; D possibly corresponds to TRBD2 (5 bases). Germline V gene lookup returns CDR1 KGHDR and CDR2 SFDVKD. V was trimmed by 4 bases and J by 5 bases, leaving 8 bases between them. The CDR3 totals 13 residues. The CDR3 is CATSEPGDNEQFF. Written as DNA, the CDR3 is TGTGCCACCAGTGAGCCCGGGGACAATGAGCAGTTCTTC.